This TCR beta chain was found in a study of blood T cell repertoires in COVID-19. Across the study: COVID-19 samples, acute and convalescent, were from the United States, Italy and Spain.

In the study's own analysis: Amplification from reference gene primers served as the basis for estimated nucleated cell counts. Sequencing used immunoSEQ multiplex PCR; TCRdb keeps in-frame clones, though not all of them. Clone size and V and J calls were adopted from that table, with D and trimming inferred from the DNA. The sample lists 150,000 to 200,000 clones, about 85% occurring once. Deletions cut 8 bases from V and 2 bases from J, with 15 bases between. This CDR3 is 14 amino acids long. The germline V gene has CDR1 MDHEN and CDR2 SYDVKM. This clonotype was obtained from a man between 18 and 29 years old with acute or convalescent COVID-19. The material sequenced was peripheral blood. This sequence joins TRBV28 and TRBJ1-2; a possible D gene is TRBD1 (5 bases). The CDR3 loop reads CASGQSGKNYGYTF. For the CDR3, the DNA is TGTGCCAGCGGCCAGTCAGGGAAAAACTATGGCTACACCTTC.